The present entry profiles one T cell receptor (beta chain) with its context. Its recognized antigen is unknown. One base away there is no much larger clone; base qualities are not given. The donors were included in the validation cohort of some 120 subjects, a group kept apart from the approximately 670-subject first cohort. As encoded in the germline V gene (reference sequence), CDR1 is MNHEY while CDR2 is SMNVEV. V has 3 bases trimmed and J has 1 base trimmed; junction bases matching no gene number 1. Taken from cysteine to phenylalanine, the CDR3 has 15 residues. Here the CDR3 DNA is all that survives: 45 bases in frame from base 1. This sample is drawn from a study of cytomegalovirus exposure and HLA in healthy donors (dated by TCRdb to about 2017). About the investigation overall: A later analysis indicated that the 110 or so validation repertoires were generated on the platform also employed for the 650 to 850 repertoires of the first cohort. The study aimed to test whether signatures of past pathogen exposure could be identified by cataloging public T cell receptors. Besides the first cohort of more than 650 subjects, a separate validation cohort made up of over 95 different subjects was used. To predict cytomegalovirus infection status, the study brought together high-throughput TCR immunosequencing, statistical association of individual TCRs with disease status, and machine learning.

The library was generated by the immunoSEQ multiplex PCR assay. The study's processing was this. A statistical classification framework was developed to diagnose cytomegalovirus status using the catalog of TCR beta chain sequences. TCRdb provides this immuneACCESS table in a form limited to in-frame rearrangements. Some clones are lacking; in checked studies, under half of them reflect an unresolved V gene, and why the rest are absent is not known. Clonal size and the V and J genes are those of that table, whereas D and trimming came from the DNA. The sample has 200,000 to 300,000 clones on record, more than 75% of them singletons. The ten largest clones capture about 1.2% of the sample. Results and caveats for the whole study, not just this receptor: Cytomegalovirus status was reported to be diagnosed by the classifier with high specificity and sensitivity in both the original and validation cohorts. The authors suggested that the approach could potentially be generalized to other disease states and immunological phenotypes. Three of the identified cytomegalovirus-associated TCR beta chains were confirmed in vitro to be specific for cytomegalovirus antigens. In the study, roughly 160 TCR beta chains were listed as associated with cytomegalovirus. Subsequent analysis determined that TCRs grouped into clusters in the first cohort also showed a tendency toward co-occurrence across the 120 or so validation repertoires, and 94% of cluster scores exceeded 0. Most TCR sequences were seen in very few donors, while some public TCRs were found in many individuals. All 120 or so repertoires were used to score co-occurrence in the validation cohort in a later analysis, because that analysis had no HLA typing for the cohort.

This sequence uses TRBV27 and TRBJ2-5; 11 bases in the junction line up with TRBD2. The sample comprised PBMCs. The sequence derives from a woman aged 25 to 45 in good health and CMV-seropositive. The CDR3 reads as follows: CASSLLAGGQETQYF. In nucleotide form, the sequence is TGTGCCAGCAGTTTGCTAGCGGGGGGCCAAGAGACCCAGTACTTC.